Presented here are 18 T cell receptor beta chains from one specimen sequenced in a study of T cells in localized non-small cell lung cancer (dated by TCRdb to about 2020). Libraries were constructed by the immunoSEQ multiplex PCR assay. The immuneACCESS repertoire file appears here via TCRdb, limited to in-frame rearrangements. These files lack a portion of the clones; in checked studies, under half of the deficit traces to unresolved V genes, and the cause of the others is not known. The sample table contains around 41,000 clones; only one count was recorded for about 90% of them. 5% to 7% of the sample lies in the top ten. This sample comprised peripheral blood, obtained before any cancer treatment. These TCRs come from a man aged 40-75 years with stage I lung adenocarcinoma.

In DNA, the CDR3 is TGTGCCAGTCACGCGGGCGTCTATGGCTACACCTTC. Amino acids: CASHAGVYGYTF. The chain couples TRBV28 to TRBJ1-2; D not resolved. The CDR3 loop spans 12 amino acids. V dropped 9 bases and J dropped 4 bases, with 12 bases sitting between them. Germline V gene data show CDR1 as MDHEN and CDR2 as SYDVKM.

This clone came up once. J is TRBJ2-2 and V is TRBV4-3; D uncertain. Germline V gives CDR1 LGHNA, CDR2 YSLEER. Between the trimmed V and J ends, which lost 0 bases and 5 bases, there was a span of 22 bases. CDR3 length: 19 residues. CDR3 nucleotides: TGCGCCAGCAGCCAAGATCCGTTCATGAGCAGCTTCAAGACCGGGGAGCTGTTTTTT. It yields the protein CASSQDPFMSSFKTGELFF.

The rearrangement links TRBV6-5 to TRBJ1-2; 7 nucleotides match TRBD1. Germline V CDR1 and CDR2: MNHEY, SVGAGI. The CDR3 contains 13 residues. The J segment lost 4 bases and the V segment lost 4 bases, leaving 3 bases of the junction unmatched. The CDR3 region has the DNA TGTGCCAGCAGTTCGGGGACAGTCTATGGCTACACCTTC. This gives the protein CASSSGTVYGYTF.

The DNA of the CDR3 is TGTGCCAGCAGGCCGGGGTCCGGGGAGCTGTTTTTT. It specifies CASRPGSGELFF. The J gene is TRBJ2-2, the V gene TRBV13; tentatively, D is TRBD2 (5 bases). The germline V gene encodes CDR1 PRHDT and CDR2 FYEKMQ (reference sequence). Trimming stripped 6 bases from V and 6 bases from J, with 8 bases between. The CDR3 contains 12 residues.

V is TRBV19 and J is TRBJ1-1; 9 bases align to TRBD1. The CDR3 contains 16 residues. Per germline, CDR1 LNHDA and CDR2 SQIVND (reference sequence). The J segment lost 5 bases and the V segment lost 3 bases, leaving 10 bases of the junction unmatched. The CDR3 spells CASSIGTGKSRTEAFF. The DNA of the CDR3 is TGTGCCAGTAGTATTGGGACAGGGAAGAGTAGGACTGAAGCTTTCTTT. Together with reference TRBV19 and TRBJ1-1, the CDR3 gives the full variable domain: DGGITQSPKYLFRKEGQNVTLSCEQNLNHDAMYWYRQDPGQGLRLIYYSQIVNDFQKGDIAEGYSVSREKKESFPLTVTSAQKNPTAFYLCASSIGTGKSRTEAFFGQGTRLTVV.

This rearrangement joins TRBV19 to TRBJ1-3; D unresolved. V dropped 4 bases and J dropped 0 bases, with 10 bases sitting between them. CDR3 length: 15 residues. The germline V gene encodes CDR1 LNHDA and CDR2 SQIVND (reference sequence). The CDR3 spells CASSRLGSSGNTIYF. The DNA of the CDR3 is TGTGCCAGTAGTAGGCTGGGATCCTCTGGAAACACCATATATTTT.

CDR3 nucleotides: TGTGCCAGCAGCTCACCGGGACTAGCGGGAGGGCCCTACACAGATACGCAGTATTTT. Translation gives CASSSPGLAGGPYTDTQYF. V and J are TRBV7-3 and TRBJ2-3, with 16 nucleotides matching TRBD2. After removal of 4 bases from V and 2 bases from J, the junction contained 9 bases not matched to a gene. Germline lookup yields CDR1 SGHTA and CDR2 FQGTGA. The CDR3 extends over 19 amino acids. The whole variable domain, filled in from reference TRBV7-3 and TRBJ2-3, reads GAGVSQTPSNKVTEKGKYVELRCDPISGHTALYWYRQSLGQGPEFLIYFQGTGAADDSGLPNDRFFAVRPEGSVSTLKIQRTERGDSAVYLCASSSPGLAGGPYTDTQYFGPGTRLTVL.

This clone was counted a single time. V is TRBV5-1 and J is TRBJ1-4; weak D call: TRBD1 (6 bases). This CDR3 comprises 14 residues. The V end lost 2 bases, the J end lost 4 bases, and 9 bases lay between the germline ends. Germline V lookup: CDR1 SGHRS, CDR2 YFSETQ. Written as DNA, the CDR3 is TGCGCCAGCAGCTTTCAGGGGAATAATGAAAAACTGTTTTTT. Translated: CASSFQGNNEKLFF.

J is TRBJ2-2 and V is TRBV18; 11 bases align to TRBD2. CDR1 and CDR2 from the germline V gene are KGHSH and LQKENI. Losses at the gene ends were 2 bases for V and 6 bases for J; bases not matched to a gene: 5. The CDR3 covers 16 residues. The CDR3 spells CASSPNLAGGSGELFF. CDR3 nucleotides: TGTGCCAGCTCACCAAACCTAGCGGGAGGATCCGGGGAGCTGTTTTTT.

The genes are TRBV7-9 and TRBJ2-7, with 7 bases lining up with TRBD1. Germline V gene sequence: CDR1 SEHNR, CDR2 FQNEAQ (reference sequence). The length of the CDR3 is 12 residues. V lost 4 bases, J lost 6 bases, and 3 bases stayed unmatched. The CDR3 region is CASSSPGGEQYF. CDR3 in DNA: TGTGCCAGCAGCTCCCCAGGGGGCGAGCAGTACTTC.

CDR3 in DNA: TGTGCCAGCTCACCACCTACCCGGGGCAATGAGCAGTTCTTC. It translates to CASSPPTRGNEQFF. V is TRBV18 and J is TRBJ2-1; perhaps TRBD2 as D (5 bases). The V end was cut by 0 bases, the J end by 6 bases, with 9 bases between. This CDR3 is built from 14 residues. Germline CDR1 reads KGHSH; CDR2 reads LQKENI. Full variable domain (remainder filled in from reference TRBV18 and TRBJ2-1): NAGVMQNPRHLVRRRGQEARLRCSPMKGHSHVYWYRQLPEEGLKFMVYLQKENIIDESGMPKERFSAEFPKEGPSILRIQQVVRGDSAAYFCASSPPTRGNEQFFGPGTRLTVL.

The chain has TRBV19 and TRBJ2-2; no reliable D call. Between the trimmed V and J ends, which lost 2 bases and 3 bases, there was a span of 10 bases. Germline CDR1 is LNHDA and CDR2 is SQIVND (reference sequence). The CDR3 runs to 15 residues. Here the CDR3 DNA reads TGTGCCAGTAGTATAAGGGCCCGACACACCGGGGAGCTGTTTTTT. Protein: CASSIRARHTGELFF.

The chain carries TRBV6-5 and TRBJ2-2; D is unclear. Germline CDR1 is MNHEY and CDR2 is SVGAGI. The CDR3 spans 15 residues. Trimming took off 0 bases at V and 4 bases at J, with 9 bases between the two ends. The DNA of the CDR3 is TGTGCCAGCAGTTACTCGACAAGGCCCACCGGGGAGCTGTTTTTT. As protein: CASSYSTRPTGELFF.

For the CDR3, the DNA is TGTGCCAGCAGTGAAGGTGGGGGACTAGGAGCTTTCTTT. This gives the protein CASSEGGGLGAFF. The V gene is TRBV25-1, the J gene TRBJ1-1, with D possibly TRBD1 on 5 matching bases. V shed 2 bases and J shed 10 bases, with 14 bases lying between them. Germline-derived CDR1 and CDR2 are MGHDK and SYGVNS. The CDR3 is 13 amino acids.

This clone appeared a single time. The J gene is TRBJ2-7, the V gene TRBV11-3; 8 bases match TRBD2. Losses at the gene ends were 5 bases for V and 0 bases for J; bases not matched to a gene: 9. CDR1 is SGHNT and CDR2 is YENEEA in the germline V gene. This CDR3 has 16 amino acids. DNA of the CDR3: TGTGCCAGCAGCCCAAATTGGGGGACTAGCTCCTACGAGCAGTACTTC. Translated: CASSPNWGTSSYEQYF.

The V gene is TRBV7-2, the J gene TRBJ2-2; the D gene could be TRBD1 or TRBD2 (5 bases each). The CDR3 runs to 15 residues. Between the trimmed V and J ends, which lost 0 bases and 5 bases, there was a span of 10 bases. Germline values: CDR1 SGHTA, CDR2 FQGNSA. The CDR3 sequence is CASSLAKGSTGELFF. The CDR3 DNA is TGTGCCAGCAGCTTAGCGAAGGGGAGTACCGGGGAGCTGTTTTTT.

The chain combines TRBV6-1 with TRBJ2-7, with D possibly called TRBD1 or TRBD2 (5 bases each). CDR1 and CDR2 from the germline V gene are MNHNS and SASEGT. Trimming pared 4 bases from V and 3 bases from J, leaving 10 bases between. The CDR3 spans 13 residues. The CDR3 nucleotides read TGTGCCAGCAGTGTCGGGACGAACTACGAGCAGTACTTC. Translating it yields CASSVGTNYEQYF.

This chain uses TRBV19 with TRBJ1-2; maybe TRBD1 (5 bases). The CDR3 consists of 12 residues. Germline values: CDR1 LNHDA, CDR2 SQIVND (reference sequence). Trimming stripped 8 bases from V and 3 bases from J, with 10 bases between. The CDR3 region has the DNA TGTGCCAGTCTTGGGGGATACTATGGCTACACCTTC. Protein product: CASLGGYYGYTF. Supplemented by reference TRBV19 and TRBJ1-2, the full variable domain reads DGGITQSPKYLFRKEGQNVTLSCEQNLNHDAMYWYRQDPGQGLRLIYYSQIVNDFQKGDIAEGYSVSREKKESFPLTVTSAQKNPTAFYLCASLGGYYGYTFGSGTRLTVV.